These T cell receptor beta chains were read from a single sample in a study of beta chain features in type 1 diabetes. Sequencing was performed with immunoSEQ multiplex PCR; in TCRdb, only in-frame clones are kept and a portion is missing. The sample carries about 340,000 clones, roughly 12% recorded once. Material: naive CD4+ T cells from blood. The source of these receptors is a woman between 18 and 29 years old with type 1 diabetes. CDR3s include the opening cysteine and the closing phenylalanine or tryptophan. The D gene is left open where the match is weak. Only some rows state a clone size, as once, few, many or a class for expanded clones.

J gene | clone size | D gene | V gene | CDR3 protein | CDR3 DNA
TRBJ2-1 | few | TRBD2 | TRBV4-2 | CASSQELAGAAEQFF | TGTGCCAGCAGCCAAGAACTAGCGGGAGCGGCTGAGCAGTTCTTC
TRBJ2-3 | few | . | TRBV14 | CASSRWSLNTDTQYF | TGTGCCAGCAGCCGATGGAGCCTCAACACAGATACGCAGTATTTT
TRBJ2-3 | . | TRBD2 | TRBV9 | CASRGGSTDTQYF | TGTGCCAGCAGGGGGGGGAGCACAGATACGCAGTATTTT
TRBJ2-3 | . | . | TRBV28 | CASGIADTQYF | TGTGCCAGCGGCATTGCAGATACGCAGTATTTT
TRBJ2-2 | . | . | TRBV14 | CASSQTQSGELFF | TGTGCCAGCAGCCAAACACAGTCCGGGGAGCTGTTTTTT
TRBJ2-1 | . | . | TRBV7-3 | CASSFANLNNEQFF | TGTGCCAGCAGCTTCGCAAACCTAAACAATGAGCAGTTCTTC
TRBJ2-1 | few | . | TRBV18 | CASSPINEQFF | TGTGCCAGCTCACCTATCAATGAGCAGTTCTTC
TRBJ1-2 | few | . | TRBV11-2 | CASSLHEGAYGYTF | TGTGCCAGCAGCTTACATGAGGGTGCCTATGGCTACACCTTC
TRBJ2-7 | . | . | TRBV4-2 | CASSPRTEYEQYF | TGTGCCAGCAGCCCTCGGACTGAGTACGAGCAGTACTTC
TRBJ2-6 | few | . | TRBV11-2 | CASSQGTGANVLTF | TGTGCCAGCAGCCAGGGGACAGGGGCCAACGTCCTGACTTTC
TRBJ2-2 | . | . | TRBV5-1 | CASSFGVNTGELFF | TGCGCCAGCAGCTTCGGGGTCAACACCGGGGAGCTGTTTTTT
TRBJ1-1 | . | . | TRBV7-9 | CASSLSGRTEAFF | TGTGCCAGCAGCTTATCCGGGAGGACTGAAGCTTTCTTT
TRBJ1-1 | . | . | TRBV5-1 | CASSLGSGGGSTEAFF | TGCGCCAGCAGCTTGGGAAGTGGGGGAGGCAGCACTGAAGCTTTCTTT
TRBJ2-1 | few | . | TRBV2 | CASSERTSYNEQFF | TGTGCCAGCAGTGAGAGGACAAGTTACAATGAGCAGTTCTTC
TRBJ1-5 | few | TRBD1 | TRBV16 | CASSQGQGQSNQPQHF | TGTGCCAGCAGCCAAGGACAGGGGCAGAGCAATCAGCCCCAGCATTTT
TRBJ2-7 | few | . | TRBV5-6 | CASSFSSYEQYF | TGTGCCAGCAGCTTCTCTAGCTACGAGCAGTACTTC
TRBJ1-1 | . | . | TRBV13 | CASSLSTGTEAFF | TGTGCCAGCAGCTTAAGTACAGGGACTGAAGCTTTCTTT
TRBJ2-2 | . | . | TRBV18 | CASSQDRTGELFF | TGTGCCAGCTCACAGGACAGAACTGGGGAGCTGTTTTTT
TRBJ1-5 | . | . | TRBV30 | CAWSATGFQPQHF | TGTGCCTGGAGCGCTACAGGGTTTCAGCCCCAGCATTTT
TRBJ2-3 | . | . | TRBV6-1 | CASRATDTQYF | TGTGCCAGCAGGGCCACAGATACGCAGTATTTT
TRBJ2-3 | . | TRBD2 | TRBV7-2 | CASSLVAGGPDTQYF | TGTGCCAGCAGCTTAGTAGCGGGAGGTCCAGATACGCAGTATTTT
TRBJ1-1 | few | TRBD1 | TRBV9 | CASSVVGQGEAFF | TGTGCCAGCAGCGTAGTGGGACAGGGTGAAGCTTTCTTT
TRBJ2-3 | few | . | TRBV5-1 | CASSLAGTDTQYF | TGCGCCAGCAGCTTGGCCGGGACAGATACGCAGTATTTT
TRBJ2-5 | . | TRBD2 | TRBV15 | CATAGGQETQYF | TGTGCCACCGCGGGAGGCCAAGAGACCCAGTACTTC
TRBJ2-2 | . | . | TRBV5-1 | CASSLFVENTGELFF | TGCGCCAGCAGCTTGTTCGTAGAGAACACCGGGGAGCTGTTTTTT
TRBJ2-3 | . | TRBD1 | TRBV5-1 | CASSYRGTGAFTDTQYF | TGCGCCAGCAGCTACCGGGGGACAGGGGCTTTCACAGATACGCAGTATTTT
TRBJ2-5 | . | . | TRBV9 | CASSVGGHDGSQYF | TGTGCCAGCAGCGTAGGCGGACACGACGGGTCCCAGTACTTC
TRBJ2-1 | few | . | TRBV9 | CASSARQHNEQFF | TGTGCCAGCAGCGCCAGACAGCACAATGAGCAGTTCTTC
TRBJ2-1 | . | TRBD1 | TRBV5-6 | CASYGQGGEQFF | TGTGCCAGCTATGGACAGGGCGGTGAGCAGTTCTTC
TRBJ1-1 | . | TRBD1 | TRBV5-1 | CASSLAGDSSTNTEAFF | TGCGCCAGCAGCTTGGCCGGGGACAGTTCGACGAACACTGAAGCTTTCTTT
TRBJ2-7 | . | TRBD1 | TRBV30 | CAWSDGTDYEQYF | TGTGCCTGGAGTGACGGGACAGACTACGAGCAGTACTTC
TRBJ2-7 | . | TRBD2 | TRBV18 | CASSPPGLAGVEQYF | TGTGCCAGCTCACCACCGGGACTAGCGGGAGTCGAGCAGTACTTC
TRBJ2-5 | few | . | TRBV6-6 | CASMRGTQETQYF | TGTGCCAGCATGAGGGGGACACAAGAGACCCAGTACTTC
TRBJ2-1 | . | . | TRBV20-1 | CSTGTAGEQFF | TGCAGTACGGGGACTGCCGGTGAGCAGTTCTTC
TRBJ1-5 | few | . | TRBV19 | CASSISPPGYQPQHF | TGTGCCAGTAGTATTTCCCCCCCCGGTTATCAGCCCCAGCATTTT
TRBJ2-1 | few | TRBD2 | TRBV19 | CASLSLAERGNEQFF | TGTGCCAGTTTATCCCTAGCGGAAAGAGGCAATGAGCAGTTCTTC
TRBJ2-2 | . | . | TRBV6-5 | CASSERGTTGELFF | TGTGCCAGCAGTGAAAGGGGGACCACCGGGGAGCTGTTTTTT
TRBJ2-7 | . | TRBD2 | TRBV9 | CASSTNPGGSTYEQYF | TGTGCCAGCAGCACGAATCCCGGGGGGAGCACCTACGAGCAGTACTTC
TRBJ2-1 | few | . | TRBV28 | CASNTYGGIRNEQFF | TGTGCCAGCAATACATATGGAGGGATTCGCAATGAGCAGTTCTTC
TRBJ2-5 | . | TRBD1 | TRBV11-2 | CASRLPGQGILETQYF | TGTGCCAGCAGATTACCGGGACAGGGTATCTTAGAGACCCAGTACTTC
TRBJ2-5 | few | TRBD2 | TRBV10-3 | CAISVGGQETQYF | TGTGCCATCAGTGTGGGAGGGCAAGAGACCCAGTACTTC
TRBJ2-3 | . | . | TRBV18 | CASSQGTDTQYF | TGTGCCAGCTCACAGGGGACAGATACGCAGTATTTT
TRBJ2-2 | few | . | TRBV30 | CAWRYYTGELFF | TGTGCCTGGCGTTACTACACCGGGGAGCTGTTTTTT
TRBJ2-3 | . | . | TRBV9 | CASGLGTDTQYF | TGTGCCAGCGGCTTGGGCACAGATACGCAGTATTTT
TRBJ2-7 | . | . | TRBV28 | CASRDPGDPQYF | TGTGCCAGCAGGGACCCGGGAGACCCCCAGTACTTC